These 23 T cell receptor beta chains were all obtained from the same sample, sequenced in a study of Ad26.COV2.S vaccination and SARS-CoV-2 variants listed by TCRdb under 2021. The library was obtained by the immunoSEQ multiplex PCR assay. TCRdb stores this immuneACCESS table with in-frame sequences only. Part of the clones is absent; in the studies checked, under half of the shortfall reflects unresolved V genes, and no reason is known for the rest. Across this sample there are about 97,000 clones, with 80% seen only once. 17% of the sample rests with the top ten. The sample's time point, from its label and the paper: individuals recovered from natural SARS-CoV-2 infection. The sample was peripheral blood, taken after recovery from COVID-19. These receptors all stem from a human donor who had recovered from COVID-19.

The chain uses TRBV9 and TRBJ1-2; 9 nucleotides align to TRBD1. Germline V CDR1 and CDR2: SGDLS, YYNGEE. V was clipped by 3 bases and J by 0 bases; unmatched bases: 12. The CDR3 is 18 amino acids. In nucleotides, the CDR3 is TGTGCCAGCAGCGAGGGAACCGGGACAGGGTTTGCTAACTATGGCTACACCTTC. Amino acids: CASSEGTGTGFANYGYTF. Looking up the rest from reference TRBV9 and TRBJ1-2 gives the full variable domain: DSGVTQTPKHLITATGQRVTLRCSPRSGDLSVYWYQQSLDQGLQFLIQYYNGEERAKGNILERFSAQQFPDLHSELNLSSLELGDSALYFCASSEGTGTGFANYGYTFGSGTRLTVV.

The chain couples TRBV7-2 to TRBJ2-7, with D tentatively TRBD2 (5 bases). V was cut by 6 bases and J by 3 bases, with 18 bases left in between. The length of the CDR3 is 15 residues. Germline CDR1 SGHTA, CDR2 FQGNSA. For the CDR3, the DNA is TGTGCCAGCAGAATTCAAGAGGGCACTCTCTACGAGCAGTACTTC. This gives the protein CASRIQEGTLYEQYF. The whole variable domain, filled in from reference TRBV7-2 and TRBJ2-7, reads GAGVSQSPSNKVTEKGKDVELRCDPISGHTALYWYRQSLGQGLEFLIYFQGNSAPDKSGLPSDRFSAERTGGSVSTLTIQRTQQEDSAVYLCASRIQEGTLYEQYFGPGTRLTVT.

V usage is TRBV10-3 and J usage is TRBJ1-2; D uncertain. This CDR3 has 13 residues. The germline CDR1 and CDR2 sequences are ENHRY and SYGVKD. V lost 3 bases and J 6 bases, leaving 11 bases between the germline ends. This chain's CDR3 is CAISDPGQNGYTF. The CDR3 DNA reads TGTGCCATCAGTGACCCGGGTCAGAATGGCTACACCTTC.

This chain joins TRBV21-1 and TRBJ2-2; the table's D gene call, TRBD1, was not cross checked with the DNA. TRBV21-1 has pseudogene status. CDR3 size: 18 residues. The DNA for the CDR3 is TGTGCCAGCAGCAAAACCCAGGTCACCGAGACCAAACCCGGGGAGCTGTTTTTT. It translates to CASSKTQVTETKPGELFF.

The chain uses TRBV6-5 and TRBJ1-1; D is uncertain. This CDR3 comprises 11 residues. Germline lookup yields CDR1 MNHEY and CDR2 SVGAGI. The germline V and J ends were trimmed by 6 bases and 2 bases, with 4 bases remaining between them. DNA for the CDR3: TGTGCCAGCAGCCGTAACACTGAAGCTTTCTTT. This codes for CASSRNTEAFF.

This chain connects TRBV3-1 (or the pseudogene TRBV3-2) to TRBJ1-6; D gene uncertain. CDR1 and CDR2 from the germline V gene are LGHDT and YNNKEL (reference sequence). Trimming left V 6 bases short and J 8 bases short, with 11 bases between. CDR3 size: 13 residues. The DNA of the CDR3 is TGTGCCAGCAGTCCCAGATGGGATTCACCCCTCCACTTT. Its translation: CASSPRWDSPLHF.

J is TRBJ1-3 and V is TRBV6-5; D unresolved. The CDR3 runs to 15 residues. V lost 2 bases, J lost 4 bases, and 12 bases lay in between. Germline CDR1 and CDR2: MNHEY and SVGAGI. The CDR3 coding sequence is TGTGCCAGCAGTTACACCCCTGCATTCGGAAACACCATATATTTT. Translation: CASSYTPAFGNTIYF.

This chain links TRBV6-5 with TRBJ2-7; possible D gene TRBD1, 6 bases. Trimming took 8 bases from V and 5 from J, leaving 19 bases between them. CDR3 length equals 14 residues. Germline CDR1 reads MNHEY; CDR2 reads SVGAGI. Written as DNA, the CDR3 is TGTGCCAGCTGGAATAACAGGGTTGTCAACGAGCAGTACTTC. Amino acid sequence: CASWNNRVVNEQYF.

CDR3 DNA sequence: TGTGCCAGCAGTTTGAACAGGGGAAGGAGTGAAAAACTGTTTTTT. Protein sequence: CASSLNRGRSEKLFF. The chain joins TRBV28 to TRBJ1-4; 7 positions agree with TRBD1. CDR1 and CDR2 from the germline V gene are MDHEN and SYDVKM. CDR3 length: 15 amino acids. Losses at the gene ends were 3 bases for V and 7 bases for J; bases not matched to a gene: 8. The complete variable domain, with remaining parts taken from reference TRBV28 and TRBJ1-4, reads DVKVTQSSRYLVKRTGEKVFLECVQDMDHENMFWYRQDPGLGLRLIYFSYDVKMKEKGDIPEGYSVSREKKERFSLILESASTNQTSMYLCASSLNRGRSEKLFFGSGTQLSVL.

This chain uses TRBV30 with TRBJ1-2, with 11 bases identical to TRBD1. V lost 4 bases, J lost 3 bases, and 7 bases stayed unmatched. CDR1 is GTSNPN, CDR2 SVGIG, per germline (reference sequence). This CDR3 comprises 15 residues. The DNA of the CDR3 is TGTGCCTGGAATGGACAGGGGGCCGCTGACTATGGCTACACCTTC. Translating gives CAWNGQGAADYGYTF.

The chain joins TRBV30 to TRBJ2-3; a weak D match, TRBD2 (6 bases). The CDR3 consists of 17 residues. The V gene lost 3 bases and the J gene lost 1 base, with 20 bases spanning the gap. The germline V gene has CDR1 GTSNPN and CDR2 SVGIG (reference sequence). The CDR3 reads CAWRRGRTMKGTDTQYF. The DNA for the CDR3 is TGTGCCTGGAGGCGGGGCAGGACAATGAAGGGCACAGATACGCAGTATTTT.

The CDR3 is CASSATPQGKQYF. The CDR3 nucleotides are TGTGCCAGCAGCGCAACCCCCCAGGGTAAGCAGTACTTC. This chain joins TRBV9 and TRBJ2-7; D might be TRBD1 (5 bases). CDR1 is SGDLS, CDR2 YYNGEE, per germline. V was trimmed by 3 bases and J by 8 bases, leaving 15 bases between them. The CDR3 length is 13 residues.

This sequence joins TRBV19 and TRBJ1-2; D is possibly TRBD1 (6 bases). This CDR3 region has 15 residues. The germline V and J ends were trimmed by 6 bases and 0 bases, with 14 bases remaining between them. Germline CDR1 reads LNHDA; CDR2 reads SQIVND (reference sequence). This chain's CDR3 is CASRDRNRPNYGYTF. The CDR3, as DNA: TGTGCCAGTAGGGACAGAAACCGACCTAACTATGGCTACACCTTC.

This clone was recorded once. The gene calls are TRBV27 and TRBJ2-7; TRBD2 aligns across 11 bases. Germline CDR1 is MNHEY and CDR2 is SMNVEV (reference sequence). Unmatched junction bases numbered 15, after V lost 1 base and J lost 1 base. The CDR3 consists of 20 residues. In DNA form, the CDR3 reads TGTGCCAGCAGTTTATTTTCGTCGGGGCTAGCGGGGGGCCCTTCCTACGAGCAGTACTTC. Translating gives CASSLFSSGLAGGPSYEQYF.

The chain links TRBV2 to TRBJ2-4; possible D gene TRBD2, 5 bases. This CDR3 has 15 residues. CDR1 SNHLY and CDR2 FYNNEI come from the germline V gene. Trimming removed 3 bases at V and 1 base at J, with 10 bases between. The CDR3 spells CASSEEDGAKNIQYF. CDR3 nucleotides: TGTGCCAGCAGTGAGGAGGACGGGGCCAAAAACATTCAGTACTTC.

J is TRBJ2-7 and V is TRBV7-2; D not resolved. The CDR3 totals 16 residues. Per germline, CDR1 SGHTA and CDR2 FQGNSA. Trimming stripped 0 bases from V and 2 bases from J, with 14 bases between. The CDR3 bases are TGTGCCAGCAGCTTAGCTACAGTTCCTTCAACCTACGAGCAGTACTTC. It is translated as CASSLATVPSTYEQYF.

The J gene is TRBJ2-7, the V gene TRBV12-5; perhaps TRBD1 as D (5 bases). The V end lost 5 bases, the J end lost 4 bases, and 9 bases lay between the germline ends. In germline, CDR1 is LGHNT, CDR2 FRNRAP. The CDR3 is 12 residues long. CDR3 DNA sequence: TGTGCTAGTGGTGTGACAGTTTACGAGCAGTACTTC. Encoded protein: CASGVTVYEQYF.

CDR3 bases: TGTGCCAGCAGCCCGGACAGGAGAGAGAACAAGCAGTACTTC. It codes for CASSPDRRENKQYF. The chain recombines TRBV27 with TRBJ2-7; TRBD1 agrees at 7 bases. The CDR3 totals 14 residues. The germline CDR1 and CDR2 sequences are MNHEY and SMNVEV (reference sequence). Trimming took 6 bases from V and 8 from J; bases not matched to a gene: 13.

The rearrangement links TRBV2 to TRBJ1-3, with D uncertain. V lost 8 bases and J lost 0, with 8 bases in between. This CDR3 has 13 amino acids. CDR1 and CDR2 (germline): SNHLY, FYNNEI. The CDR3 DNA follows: TGTGCCAGCCACAGCTTCTCTGGAAACACCATATATTTT. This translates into CASHSFSGNTIYF.

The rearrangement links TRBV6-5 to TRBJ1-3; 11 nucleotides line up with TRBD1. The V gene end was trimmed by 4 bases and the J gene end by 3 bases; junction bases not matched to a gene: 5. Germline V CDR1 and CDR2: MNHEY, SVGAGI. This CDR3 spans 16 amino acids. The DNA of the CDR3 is TGTGCCAGCAGTTCTGGACAGGGGGCGAGTGGAAACACCATATATTTT. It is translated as CASSSGQGASGNTIYF.

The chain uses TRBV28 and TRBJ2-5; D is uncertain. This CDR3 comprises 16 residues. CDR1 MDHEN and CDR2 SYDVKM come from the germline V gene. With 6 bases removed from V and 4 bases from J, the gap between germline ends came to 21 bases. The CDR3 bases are TGTGCCAGCAGCAGTTCTCATTCCGGCCCCCCAGAGACCCAGTACTTC. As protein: CASSSSHSGPPETQYF.

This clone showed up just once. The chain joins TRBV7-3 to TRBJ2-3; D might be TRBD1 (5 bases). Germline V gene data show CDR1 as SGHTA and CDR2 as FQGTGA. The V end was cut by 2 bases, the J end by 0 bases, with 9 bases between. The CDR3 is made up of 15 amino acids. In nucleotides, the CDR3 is TGTGCCAGCAGCTTACTAGGGGCTAGCACAGATACGCAGTATTTT. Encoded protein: CASSLLGASTDTQYF.

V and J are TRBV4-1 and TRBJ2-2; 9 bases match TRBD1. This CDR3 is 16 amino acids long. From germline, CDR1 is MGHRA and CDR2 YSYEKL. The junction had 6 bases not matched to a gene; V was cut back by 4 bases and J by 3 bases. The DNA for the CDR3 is TGCGCCAGCAGCCCGTACAGGGGGCGGTACACCGGGGAGCTGTTTTTT. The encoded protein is CASSPYRGRYTGELFF.